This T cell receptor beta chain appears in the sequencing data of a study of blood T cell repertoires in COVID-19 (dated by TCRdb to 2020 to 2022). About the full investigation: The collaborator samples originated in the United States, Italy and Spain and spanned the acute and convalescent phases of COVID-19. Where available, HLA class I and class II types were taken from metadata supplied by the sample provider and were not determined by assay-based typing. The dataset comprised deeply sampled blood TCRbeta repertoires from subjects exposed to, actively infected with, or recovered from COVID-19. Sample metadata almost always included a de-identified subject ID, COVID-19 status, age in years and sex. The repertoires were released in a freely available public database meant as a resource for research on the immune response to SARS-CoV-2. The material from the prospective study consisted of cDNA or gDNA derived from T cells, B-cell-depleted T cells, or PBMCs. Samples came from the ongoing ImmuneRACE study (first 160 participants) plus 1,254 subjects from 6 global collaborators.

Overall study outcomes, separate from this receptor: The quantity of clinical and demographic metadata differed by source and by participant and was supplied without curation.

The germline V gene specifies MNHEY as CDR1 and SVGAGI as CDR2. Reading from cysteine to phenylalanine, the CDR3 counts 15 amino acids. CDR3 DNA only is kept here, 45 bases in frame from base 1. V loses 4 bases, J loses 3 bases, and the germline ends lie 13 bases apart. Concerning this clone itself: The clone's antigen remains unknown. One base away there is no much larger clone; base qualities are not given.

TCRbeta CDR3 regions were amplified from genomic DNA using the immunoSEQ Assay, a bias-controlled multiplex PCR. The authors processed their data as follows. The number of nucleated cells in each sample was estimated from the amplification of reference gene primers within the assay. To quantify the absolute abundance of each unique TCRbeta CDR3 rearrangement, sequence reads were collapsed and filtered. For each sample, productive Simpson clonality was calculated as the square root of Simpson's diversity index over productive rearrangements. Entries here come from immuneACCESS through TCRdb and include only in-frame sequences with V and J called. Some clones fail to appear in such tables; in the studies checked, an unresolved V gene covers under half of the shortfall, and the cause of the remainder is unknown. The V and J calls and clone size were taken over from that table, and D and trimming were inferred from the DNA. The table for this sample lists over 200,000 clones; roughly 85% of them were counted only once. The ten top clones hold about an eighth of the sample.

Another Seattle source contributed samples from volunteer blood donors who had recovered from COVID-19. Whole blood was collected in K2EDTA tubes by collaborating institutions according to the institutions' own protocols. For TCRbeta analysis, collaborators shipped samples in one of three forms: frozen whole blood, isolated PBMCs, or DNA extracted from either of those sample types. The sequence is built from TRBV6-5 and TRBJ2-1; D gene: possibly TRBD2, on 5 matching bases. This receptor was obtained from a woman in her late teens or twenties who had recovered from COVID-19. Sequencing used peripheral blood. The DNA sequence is TGTGCCAGCAGTTTAGCGAGGGCCCACTACAATGAGCAGTTCTTC. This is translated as CASSLARAHYNEQFF.